One sample yielded the 6 T cell receptor beta chains listed below, sequenced in a study of early T cells in non-severe SARS-CoV-2 infection. TCRdb reanalysed the 5' RACE reads using MiXCR and keeps one entry per CDR3 protein. The table lists over 35,000 distinct CDR3 sequences, about 5.9% of them singletons, with around 7.7% in the top ten. The material was whole blood, obtained at baseline. Receptor source: an adult who was a healthcare worker with PCR-confirmed SARS-CoV-2 infection or an uninfected control (not recorded which).

The chain has TRBV5-1 and TRBJ2-5; perhaps TRBD2 as D (5 bases). Germline V gene sequence: CDR1 SGHRS, CDR2 YFSETQ. V was cut by 3 bases and J by 2 bases, with 8 bases left in between. The CDR3 sequence is 13 residues long. CDR3 loop: CASSWTVQETQYF. The CDR3 DNA sequence: TGCGCCAGCAGCTGGACTGTACAAGAGACCCAGTACTTC.

At least ten counts were recorded for this clonotype. CDR3 loop: CSARDLGGSSYNEQFF. As DNA, the CDR3 is TGCAGTGCTAGAGATCTGGGCGGGAGCTCCTACAATGAGCAGTTCTTC. The chain is built from TRBV20-1 and TRBJ2-1, with 7 bases fitting TRBD2. Germline V CDR1 and CDR2: DFQATT, SNEGSKA (reference sequence). Trimming at V came to 0 bases and at J to 0 bases, leaving 5 bases not matched to a gene. The CDR3 is 16 residues long.

J is TRBJ2-5 and V is TRBV7-2; perhaps TRBD2 as D (5 bases). This CDR3 comprises 12 residues. Germline lookup yields CDR1 SGHTA and CDR2 FQGNSA. V shed 2 bases and J shed 5 bases, with 6 bases lying between them. The CDR3, as DNA: TGTGCCAGCAGCTTAAGGAGGGAGACCCAGTACTTC. This encodes CASSLRRETQYF.

Comments on this clonotype: A single base separates this from a much larger clone, so it may be a read error. This chain links TRBV5-6 with TRBJ1-1; D call uncertain. The CDR3 loop spans 12 amino acids. Trimming shortened V by 0 bases and J by 1 base, and 1 base separated the two germline ends. From germline, CDR1 is SGHDT and CDR2 YYEEEE. This CDR3 reads CASSLANTEAFF. The CDR3 region has the DNA TGTGCCAGCAGCTTGGCGAACACTGAAGCTTTCTTT.

In this sample, this clonotype turned up many times. The genes are TRBV19 and TRBJ1-2, with a tentative D call TRBD1 (6 bases). V was cut by 5 bases and J by 2 bases, with 15 bases left in between. CDR3 length equals 15 residues. Germline assignment: CDR1 LNHDA and CDR2 SQIVND (reference sequence). The CDR3 reads CASSPSGDVNYGYTF. The DNA for the CDR3 is TGTGCCAGTAGTCCGTCAGGGGACGTCAACTATGGCTACACCTTC.

This clonotype showed up many times. The chain uses TRBV9 and TRBJ1-3; tentative D call: TRBD1 (5 bases). Trimming left V 4 bases short and J 0 bases short, with 11 bases between. Germline CDR1 SGDLS, CDR2 YYNGEE. The CDR3 length is 15 residues. The CDR3 here is CASSMGTVSGNTIYF. The CDR3 nucleotides are TGTGCCAGCAGCATGGGGACGGTCTCTGGAAACACCATATATTTT.